These T cell receptor beta chains were read from a single sample in a study of T cells in Graves' hyperthyroidism and ophthalmopathy. TCRdb called the multiplex PCR reads again in MiXCR, with one record for every CDR3 protein. Altogether about 300,000 distinct CDR3 sequences are present, approximately 18% being singletons, with the ten largest covering roughly 40%. The sequenced sample was blood. These TCRs come from a man aged 45-60 years with Graves' ophthalmopathy. CDR3s include the opening cysteine and the closing phenylalanine or tryptophan. Each record gives: clone size, J gene, V gene, D gene, CDR3 DNA, CDR3 protein. The D gene is left open where the match is weak. Size is stated for part of the rows, as once, few or many counts, or as a class when the clone is expanded.

>many|TRBJ2-3|TRBV12-3/TRBV12-4|-
TGTGCCAGCAGCCTGCGAGCAGATACGCAGTATTTT
CASSLRADTQYF
>many|TRBJ1-6|TRBV7-9|-
TGTGCCAGCAGCTTATCCGTCGGTGATAATTCACCCCTCCACTTT
CASSLSVGDNSPLHF
>-|TRBJ2-3|TRBV5-4|-
TGTGCCAGCAGGGGGCCCGGGTTGACAGATACGCAGTATTTT
CASRGPGLTDTQYF
>once|TRBJ1-2|TRBV6-1|TRBD1
TGTGCCAGCAGTGGGGGACAGACTAACTATGGCTACACCTTC
CASSGGQTNYGYTF
>-|TRBJ2-3|TRBV30|TRBD1
TGTGCCTGGAGTGTCGGTACAGGGGGGACCGATACGCAGTATTTT
CAWSVGTGGTDTQYF
>-|TRBJ2-2|TRBV18|-
TGTGCCAGCTCACCTTACGACAGATCGAACATCGGGGAGCTGTTTTTT
CASSPYDRSNIGELFF
>-|TRBJ2-7|TRBV15|-
TGTGCCACCAGTGCCGGAGCCGGGACCAACTACGAGCAGTACTTC
CATSAGAGTNYEQYF
>many|TRBJ2-7|TRBV20-1|-
TGCAGTGCTGACGGACAAAGGGTGTGGGGGACCTACGAGCAGTACTTC
CSADGQRVWGTYEQYF
>few|TRBJ2-1|TRBV20-1|-
TGCAGTGCTAGAGGGGAGACCTCCTACAATGAGCAGTTCTTC
CSARGETSYNEQFF
>many|TRBJ1-2|TRBV2|TRBD1
TGTGCCAGCAGTGAAAGGGGGCCCTATGGCTACACCTTC
CASSERGPYGYTF
>-|TRBJ2-1|TRBV28|-
TGTGCCAGCAGTTTACCCGGGGCGCACAGGGATGAGCAGTTCTTC
CASSLPGAHRDEQFF
>many|TRBJ2-1|TRBV11-3|TRBD2
TGTGCCAGCAGCTTTAGCGGGACACAATACAATGAGCAGTTCTTC
CASSFSGTQYNEQFF
>many|TRBJ2-3|TRBV20-1|-
TGCAGTGCTGGCGGAGCCGGTACAGATACGCAGTATTTT
CSAGGAGTDTQYF
>many|TRBJ2-1|TRBV11-1|TRBD1
TGTGCCAGCCGTCGGGACAGCTACAATGAGCAGTTCTTC
CASRRDSYNEQFF
>many|TRBJ2-7|TRBV20-1|-
TGCAGTGCTACAGGGAGGCTCTACGAGCAGTACTTC
CSATGRLYEQYF
>many|TRBJ1-5|TRBV28|TRBD1
TGTGCCAGCCGGACAGGGGGCCAAAGAGTGGGGCCCCAGCATTTT
CASRTGGQRVGPQHF
>-|TRBJ1-4|TRBV29-1|-
TGCAGCCTTGCGGCGGGCTCCAATGAAAAACTGTTTTTT
CSLAAGSNEKLFF
>few|TRBJ2-1|TRBV9|-
TGTGCCAGCAGCCCCAGGACCCTTTCTGAGCAGTTCTTC
CASSPRTLSEQFF
>-|TRBJ2-1|TRBV9|TRBD2
TGTGCCAGCAGCGTAACACCGGGACTAGCCCATCTCGGGGGGTCCTACAATGAGCAGTTCTTC
CASSVTPGLAHLGGSYNEQFF
>many|TRBJ2-3|TRBV27|TRBD1
TGTGCCAGCAGTCCATTAACCGGGACAGGGAGGTTCGATACGCAGTATTTT
CASSPLTGTGRFDTQYF
>many|TRBJ2-7|TRBV11-3|TRBD1
TGTGCCAGCAGTCACCGGGACAGGGGGAACGAGCAGTACTTC
CASSHRDRGNEQYF
>few|TRBJ2-3|TRBV12-3/TRBV12-4|-
TGTGCCATACGGAGCATCAGGACAGATACGCAGTATTTT
CAIRSIRTDTQYF
>-|TRBJ2-3|TRBV12-3/TRBV12-4|-
TGTGCCAGCAGGACAGTCGCAGATACGCAGTATTTT
CASRTVADTQYF
>many|TRBJ2-1|TRBV12-3/TRBV12-4|TRBD2
TGTGCCAGCAGCCGGGGTCGGGGACTAGCTTCCGACAATGAGCAGTTCTTC
CASSRGRGLASDNEQFF
>-|TRBJ1-2|TRBV6-1|-
TGTGCCAGCAGTGTGGCAGCGGGCTACACCTTC
CASSVAAGYTF
>many|TRBJ2-7|TRBV6-2/TRBV6-3|-
TGTGCCAGCAGTTACGCGGGGACGAACGAGCAGTACTTC
CASSYAGTNEQYF
>many|TRBJ2-7|TRBV3-1|TRBD2
TGTGCCAGCAGCCCTACCGGACTAGCGAACTACGAGCAGTACTTC
CASSPTGLANYEQYF
>many|TRBJ2-6|TRBV28|-
TGTGCCAGCAGTATTTCCCCCCGATCTGGGGCCAACGTCCTGACTTTC
CASSISPRSGANVLTF
>-|TRBJ2-7|TRBV20-1|TRBD2
TGCAGTGCTACCGAAACTAGCGGGAGGAAAAACGAGCAGTACTTC
CSATETSGRKNEQYF
>many|TRBJ2-7|TRBV7-2|TRBD2
TGTGCCAGCAGCCCCTCTGTTAGGGTAGCGGGAGGGAGCTCCTACGAGCAGTACTTC
CASSPSVRVAGGSSYEQYF
>few|TRBJ2-1|TRBV20-1|-
TGCAGCCCCTTTCTAAACAATGAGCAGTTCTTC
CSPFLNNEQFF
>many|TRBJ1-5|TRBV11-2|-
TGTGCCAGCAGCTTAGTAACAGGAACGCCCCAGCATTTT
CASSLVTGTPQHF
>-|TRBJ1-2|TRBV28|TRBD1
TGTGCCAGCAGGAGGACAGGGCCAGCTAACTATGGCTACACCTTC
CASRRTGPANYGYTF
>few|TRBJ2-3|TRBV18|-
TGTGCCAGCTCACCGCCGGGACGGGACACAGATACGCAGTATTTT
CASSPPGRDTDTQYF
>-|TRBJ1-5|TRBV19|-
TGTGCCAGTAGTCCCCGTGGCGCGGATCCCTATCAGCCCCAGCATTTT
CASSPRGADPYQPQHF
>many|TRBJ2-3|TRBV18|TRBD2
TGTGCCAGCTCACCAGTCGGAACGGGAGGTAGAGATACGCAGTATTTT
CASSPVGTGGRDTQYF
>-|TRBJ2-3|TRBV19|-
TGTGCCAGTAGTATCGTCCCTGGGTTCGGCACAGATACGCAGTATTTT
CASSIVPGFGTDTQYF
>many|TRBJ1-5|TRBV18|-
TGTGCCAGCTCAAAGGGACACAATCAGCCCCAGCATTTT
CASSKGHNQPQHF
>-|TRBJ2-7|TRBV7-3|-
TGTGCCAGCAGCCTGGACGGGACGATGTACGAGCAGTACTTC
CASSLDGTMYEQYF
>-|TRBJ2-1|TRBV9|TRBD2
TGTGCCAGCAGCAGGACTAGCGGGGCGTACTCCTACAATGAGCAGTTCTTC
CASSRTSGAYSYNEQFF
>-|TRBJ1-1|TRBV25-1|-
TGTGCCAGCAGTGAATTAGGGGAAAAAGCTGAAGCTTTCTTT
CASSELGEKAEAFF